This T cell receptor (beta chain) was recorded in a study of T cell changes during pregnancy in multiple sclerosis. Trimming removed 1 base at V and 5 bases at J, with 23 bases between. Germline assignment: CDR1 LNHNV and CDR2 YYDKDF (reference sequence). The CDR3 covers 18 residues. This clone was counted once. Sequenced by immunoSEQ multiplex PCR; TCRdb stores in-frame clones only, minus some. The sample records 40,000 to 50,000 clones, 75% to 95% being singletons. This specimen was CD4+ T cells from peripheral blood mononuclear cells, taken after pregnancy. The genes are TRBV15 and TRBJ2-5; weak D call: TRBD1 (5 bases). This TCR derives from a female donor in good health, enrolled as a control in a pregnancy study. Here the CDR3 reads CATSRGDFGAASKETQYF. CDR3 in DNA: TGTGCCACCAGCAGAGGTGATTTTGGGGCAGCCAGCAAGGAGACCCAGTACTTC. Complete variable domain (other parts from reference TRBV15 and TRBJ2-5): DAMVIQNPRYQVTQFGKPVTLSCSQTLNHNVMYWYQQKSSQAPKLLFHYYDKDFNNEADTPDNFQSRRPNTSFCFLDIRSPGLGDTAMYLCATSRGDFGAASKETQYFGPGTRLLVL.